Only one count was recorded for the clone carrying this T cell receptor beta chain. This sample is part of a study of blood T cell repertoires in COVID-19. At the level of the study: There were acute and convalescent COVID-19 samples, and they came from the United States, Italy and Spain. T cells, B-cell-depleted T cells, or PBMCs supplied cDNA or gDNA.

The CDR3 length is 17 residues. The germline V gene has CDR1 MDHEN and CDR2 SYDVKM. Germline trimming cut 5 bases from V and 3 bases from J; bases unmatched to any gene: 11. Assay used: immunoSEQ multiplex PCR; TCRdb lists only in-frame clones, some missing. Among approximately 260,000 clones listed, around four fifths were seen once. The sequence derives from a man aged 30 to 39 with acute COVID-19. Sample: PBMCs or T cells enriched from blood (not recorded which). The chain combines TRBV28 with TRBJ1-4, with 8 nucleotides matching TRBD1. The CDR3 DNA sequence: TGTGCCAGCAGTATCGGACAGGGTATTTCCGCTAATGAAAAACTGTTTTTT. Translating gives CASSIGQGISANEKLFF.